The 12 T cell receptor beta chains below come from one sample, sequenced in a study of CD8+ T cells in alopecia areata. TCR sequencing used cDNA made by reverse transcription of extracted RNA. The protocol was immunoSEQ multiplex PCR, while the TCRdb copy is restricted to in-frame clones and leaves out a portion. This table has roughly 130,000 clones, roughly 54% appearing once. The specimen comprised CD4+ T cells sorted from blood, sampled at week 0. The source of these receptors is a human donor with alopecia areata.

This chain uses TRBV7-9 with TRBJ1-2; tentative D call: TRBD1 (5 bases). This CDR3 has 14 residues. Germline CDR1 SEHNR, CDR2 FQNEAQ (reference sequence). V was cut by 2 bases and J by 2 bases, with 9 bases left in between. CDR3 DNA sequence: TGTGCCAGCAGCTTATCACAGGCGAACTATGGCTACACCTTC. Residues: CASSLSQANYGYTF.

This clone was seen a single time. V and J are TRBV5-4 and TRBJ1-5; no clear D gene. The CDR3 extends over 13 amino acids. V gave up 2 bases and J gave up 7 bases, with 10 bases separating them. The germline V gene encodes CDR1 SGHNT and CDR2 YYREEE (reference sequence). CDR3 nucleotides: TGTGCCAGCAGCTTTCGGGGTGGCCAGCCCCAGCATTTT. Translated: CASSFRGGQPQHF.

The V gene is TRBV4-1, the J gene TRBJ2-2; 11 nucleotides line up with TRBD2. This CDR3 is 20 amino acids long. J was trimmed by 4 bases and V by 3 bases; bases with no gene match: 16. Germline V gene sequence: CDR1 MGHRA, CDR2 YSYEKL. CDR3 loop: CASSHPPGLAEAPPTGELFF. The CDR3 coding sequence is TGCGCCAGCAGCCATCCCCCGGGACTAGCGGAAGCGCCGCCCACCGGGGAGCTGTTTTTT.

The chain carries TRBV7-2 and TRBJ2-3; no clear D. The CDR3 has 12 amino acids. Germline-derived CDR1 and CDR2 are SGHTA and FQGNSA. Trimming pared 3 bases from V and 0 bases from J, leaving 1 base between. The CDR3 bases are TGTGCCAGCAGCTTCAGCACAGATACGCAGTATTTT. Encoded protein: CASSFSTDTQYF.

The CDR3 DNA sequence: TGTGCCAGCAAGAGGGCGGAGAACACTGAAGCTTTCTTT. Protein: CASKRAENTEAFF. The V call is TRBV2, the J call TRBJ1-1, with D unclear. Germline V gene data show CDR1 as SNHLY and CDR2 as FYNNEI. V lost 7 bases to trimming and J lost 1 base, with 10 bases between them. CDR3 length: 13 residues.

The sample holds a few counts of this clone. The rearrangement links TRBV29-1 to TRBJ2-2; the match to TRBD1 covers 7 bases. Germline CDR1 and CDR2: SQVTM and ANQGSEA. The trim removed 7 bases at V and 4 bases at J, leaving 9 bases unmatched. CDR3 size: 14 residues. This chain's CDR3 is CSASPGQSTGELFF. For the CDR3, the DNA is TGCAGCGCTAGCCCGGGACAGAGCACCGGGGAGCTGTTTTTT.

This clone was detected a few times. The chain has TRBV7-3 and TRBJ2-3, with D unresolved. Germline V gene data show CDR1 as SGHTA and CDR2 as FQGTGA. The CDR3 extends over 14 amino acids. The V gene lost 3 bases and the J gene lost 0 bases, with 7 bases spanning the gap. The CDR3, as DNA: TGTGCCAGCAGCTTGTCTAGTAGCACAGATACGCAGTATTTT. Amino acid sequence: CASSLSSSTDTQYF.

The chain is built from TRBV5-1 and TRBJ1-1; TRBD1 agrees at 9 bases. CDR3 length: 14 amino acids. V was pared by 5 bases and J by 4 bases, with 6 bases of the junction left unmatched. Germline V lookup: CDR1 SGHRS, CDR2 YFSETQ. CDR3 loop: CASRGDRGSTEAFF. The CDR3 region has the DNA TGCGCCAGCAGGGGCGACAGGGGGAGCACTGAAGCTTTCTTT.

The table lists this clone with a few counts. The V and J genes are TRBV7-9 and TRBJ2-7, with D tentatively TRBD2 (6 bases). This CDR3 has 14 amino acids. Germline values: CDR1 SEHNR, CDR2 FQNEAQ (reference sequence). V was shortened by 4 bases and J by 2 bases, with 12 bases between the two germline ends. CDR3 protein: CASSSGPGAYEQYF. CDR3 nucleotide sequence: TGTGCCAGCAGCTCGGGACCGGGAGCCTACGAGCAGTACTTC.

CDR3: CASSFSPGHNYEQYF. CDR3 sequence (DNA): TGCGCCAGCAGCTTTTCACCGGGACATAACTACGAGCAGTACTTC. The J gene is TRBJ2-7, the V gene TRBV5-1; the D gene is possibly TRBD1 (6 bases). This CDR3 has 15 residues. Germline loops: CDR1 SGHRS, CDR2 YFSETQ. Between the trimmed V and J ends, which lost 2 bases and 3 bases, there was a span of 15 bases. Full variable domain (missing parts from reference TRBV5-1 and TRBJ2-7): KAGVTQTPRYLIKTRGQQVTLSCSPISGHRSVSWYQQTPGQGLQFLFEYFSETQRNKGNFPGRFSGRQFSNSRSEMNVSTLELGDSALYLCASSFSPGHNYEQYFGPGTRLTVT.

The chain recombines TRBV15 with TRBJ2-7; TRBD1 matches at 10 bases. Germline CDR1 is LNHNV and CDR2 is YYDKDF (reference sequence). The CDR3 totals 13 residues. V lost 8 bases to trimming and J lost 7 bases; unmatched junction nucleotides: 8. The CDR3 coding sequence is TGTGCCACCCCCGGGACAGGGGCGTATGAGCAGTACTTC. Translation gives CATPGTGAYEQYF.

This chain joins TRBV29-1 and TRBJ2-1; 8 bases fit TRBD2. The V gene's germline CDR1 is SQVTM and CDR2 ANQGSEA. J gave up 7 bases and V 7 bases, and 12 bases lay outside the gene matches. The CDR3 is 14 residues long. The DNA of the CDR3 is TGCAGCGCCCAATCGCGCGGGGGGTGGAATGAGCAGTTCTTC. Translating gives CSAQSRGGWNEQFF.